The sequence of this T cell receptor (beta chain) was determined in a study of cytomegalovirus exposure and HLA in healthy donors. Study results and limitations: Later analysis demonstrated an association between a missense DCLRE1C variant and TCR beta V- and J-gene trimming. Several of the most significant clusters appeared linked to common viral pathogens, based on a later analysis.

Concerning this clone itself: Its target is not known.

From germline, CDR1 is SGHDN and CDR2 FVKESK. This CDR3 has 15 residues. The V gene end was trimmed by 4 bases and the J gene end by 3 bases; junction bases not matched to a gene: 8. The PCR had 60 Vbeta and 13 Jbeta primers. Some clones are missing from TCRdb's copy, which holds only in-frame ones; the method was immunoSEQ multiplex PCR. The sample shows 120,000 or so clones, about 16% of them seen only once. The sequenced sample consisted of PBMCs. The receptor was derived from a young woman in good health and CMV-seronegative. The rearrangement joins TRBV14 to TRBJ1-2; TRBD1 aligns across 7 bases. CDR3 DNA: TGTGCCAGCAGCCTCAGGGGGTCAGGCTACTATGGCTACACCTTC. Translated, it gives CASSLRGSGYYGYTF.